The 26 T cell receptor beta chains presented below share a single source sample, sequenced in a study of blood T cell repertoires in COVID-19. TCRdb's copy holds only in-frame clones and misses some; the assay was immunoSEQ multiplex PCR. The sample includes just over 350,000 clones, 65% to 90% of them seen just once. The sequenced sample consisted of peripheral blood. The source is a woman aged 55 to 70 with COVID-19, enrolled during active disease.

In nucleotides, the CDR3 is TGCGCCAGCAGTCAATCGAAAAGGACAGGCAGTCGTGGCTACACCTTC. Its translation: CASSQSKRTGSRGYTF. The rearrangement joins TRBV23-1 to TRBJ1-2, with TRBD1 matching 7 bases. TRBV23-1 is flagged as an ORF with uncertain function. The V and J ends lost 0 bases and 7 bases, in that order; junction bases with no gene match: 11. This CDR3 contains 16 residues.

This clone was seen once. CDR3 nucleotides: TGCGCCAGCAGCCTCAAACCGGGAAGGAAGGAAGATCAGCCCCAGCATTTT. Its protein is CASSLKPGRKEDQPQHF. This chain uses TRBV4-1 with TRBJ1-5; D is unclear. The CDR3 totals 17 residues. From germline, CDR1 is MGHRA and CDR2 YSYEKL. Between the trimmed V and J ends, which lost 4 bases and 5 bases, there was a span of 21 bases.

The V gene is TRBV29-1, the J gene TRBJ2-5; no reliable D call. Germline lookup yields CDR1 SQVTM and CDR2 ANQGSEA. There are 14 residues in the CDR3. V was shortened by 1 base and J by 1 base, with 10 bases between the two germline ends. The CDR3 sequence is CSVEVLYLQETQYF. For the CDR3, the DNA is TGCAGCGTTGAAGTCCTTTATCTCCAAGAGACCCAGTACTTC.

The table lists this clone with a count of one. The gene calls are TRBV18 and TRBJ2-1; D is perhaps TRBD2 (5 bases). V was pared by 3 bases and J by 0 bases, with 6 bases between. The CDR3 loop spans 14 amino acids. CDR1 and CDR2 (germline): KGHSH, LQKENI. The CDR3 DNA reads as TGTGCCAGCTCACCTAGCGACTCCTACAATGAGCAGTTCTTC. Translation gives CASSPSDSYNEQFF.

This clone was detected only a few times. The CDR3 sequence is CSARVVEQYF. The CDR3 DNA is TGCAGTGCTAGAGTAGTCGAGCAGTACTTC. This sequence joins TRBV20-1 and TRBJ2-7; D uncertain. Germline loops: CDR1 DFQATT, CDR2 SNEGSKA (reference sequence). The CDR3 is made up of 10 amino acids. Deletions cut 1 base from V and 6 bases from J, with 4 bases between.

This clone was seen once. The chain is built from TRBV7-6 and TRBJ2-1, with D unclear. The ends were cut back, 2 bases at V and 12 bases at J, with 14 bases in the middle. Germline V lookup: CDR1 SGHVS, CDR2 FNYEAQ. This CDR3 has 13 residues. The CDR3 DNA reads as TGTGCCAGCAGCTTACCAACGGGTGTCAGGCAGTTCTTC. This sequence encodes CASSLPTGVRQFF.

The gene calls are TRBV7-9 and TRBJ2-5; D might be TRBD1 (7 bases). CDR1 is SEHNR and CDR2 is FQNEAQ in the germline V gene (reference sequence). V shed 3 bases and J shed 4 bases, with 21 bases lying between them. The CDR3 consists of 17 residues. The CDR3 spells CASSFPSTQGGRETQYF. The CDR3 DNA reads TGTGCCAGCAGCTTTCCATCAACGCAGGGGGGTCGAGAGACCCAGTACTTC.

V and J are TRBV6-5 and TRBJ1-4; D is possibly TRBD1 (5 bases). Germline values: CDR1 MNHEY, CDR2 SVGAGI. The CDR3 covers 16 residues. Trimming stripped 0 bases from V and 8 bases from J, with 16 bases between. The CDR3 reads CASSYSISGGIEKLFF. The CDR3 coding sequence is TGTGCCAGCAGTTACTCGATAAGTGGGGGGATCGAAAAACTGTTTTTT.

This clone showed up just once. CDR3 in DNA: TGTGCCAGCAGTGTGCTTCGCAGGGGGCGCAACACTGAAGCTTTCTTT. It is translated as CASSVLRRGRNTEAFF. This rearrangement joins TRBV25-1 to TRBJ1-1; 8 bases match TRBD1. The CDR3 contains 16 residues. From germline, CDR1 is MGHDK and CDR2 SYGVNS. V trimming: 4 bases; J trimming: 2 bases; junction bases outside the gene matches: 9.

The CDR3: CASTGGVNTGELFF. CDR3 nucleotide sequence: TGTGCCTCCACAGGGGGAGTCAACACCGGGGAGCTGTTTTTT. The V and J genes are TRBV6-5 and TRBJ2-2; 8 bases fit TRBD1. The V segment lost 11 bases and the J segment 2 bases; nucleotides outside the gene matches: 7. This CDR3 contains 14 residues. CDR1 and CDR2 (germline): MNHEY, SVGAGI.

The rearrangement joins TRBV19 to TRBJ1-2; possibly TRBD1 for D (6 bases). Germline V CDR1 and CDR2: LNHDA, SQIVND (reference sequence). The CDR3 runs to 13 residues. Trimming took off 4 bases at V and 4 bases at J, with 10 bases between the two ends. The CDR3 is CASSTQGSYGYTF. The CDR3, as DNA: TGTGCCAGTAGTACACAGGGATCCTATGGCTACACCTTC.

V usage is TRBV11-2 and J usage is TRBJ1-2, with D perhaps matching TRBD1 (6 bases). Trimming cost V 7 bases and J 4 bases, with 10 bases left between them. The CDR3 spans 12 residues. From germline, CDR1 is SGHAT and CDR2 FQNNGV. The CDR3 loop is CASTGTTYGYTF. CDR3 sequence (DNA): TGTGCCAGCACCGGGACAACCTATGGCTACACCTTC.

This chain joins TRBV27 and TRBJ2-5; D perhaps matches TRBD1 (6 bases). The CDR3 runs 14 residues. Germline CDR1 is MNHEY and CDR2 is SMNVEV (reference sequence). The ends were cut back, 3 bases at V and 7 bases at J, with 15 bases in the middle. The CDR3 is CASSLGARWVTQYF. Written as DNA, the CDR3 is TGTGCCAGCAGTTTGGGGGCTAGGTGGGTGACCCAGTACTTC.

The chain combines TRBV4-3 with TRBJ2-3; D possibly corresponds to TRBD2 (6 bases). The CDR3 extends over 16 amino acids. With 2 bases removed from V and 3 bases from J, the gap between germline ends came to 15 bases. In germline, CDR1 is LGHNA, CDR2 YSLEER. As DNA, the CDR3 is TGCGCCAGCAGCCAACGACTAGACCCGGGGACAGATACGCAGTATTTT. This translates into CASSQRLDPGTDTQYF.

CDR3 DNA: TGTGCCAGCAGCCGTGGACAGGGTGGGACCTACGAGCAGTACTTC. Amino acid sequence: CASSRGQGGTYEQYF. This chain uses TRBV7-2 with TRBJ2-7; TRBD1 matches 8 bases. There are 15 residues in the CDR3. Germline CDR1 is SGHTA and CDR2 is FQGNSA. V was clipped by 5 bases and J by 2 bases; unmatched bases: 8.

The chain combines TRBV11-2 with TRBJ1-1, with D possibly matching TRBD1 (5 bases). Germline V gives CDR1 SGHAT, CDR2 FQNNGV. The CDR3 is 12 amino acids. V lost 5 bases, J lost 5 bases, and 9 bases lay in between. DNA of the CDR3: TGTGCCAGCAGCCCGGGGGTTACTGAAGCTTTCTTT. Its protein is CASSPGVTEAFF.

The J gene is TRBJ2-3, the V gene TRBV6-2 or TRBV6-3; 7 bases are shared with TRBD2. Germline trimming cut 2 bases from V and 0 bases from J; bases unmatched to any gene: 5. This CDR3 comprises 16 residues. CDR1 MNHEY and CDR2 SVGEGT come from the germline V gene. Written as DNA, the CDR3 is TGTGCCAGCAGTTACGGGGCTAGCGGCAGCACAGATACGCAGTATTTT. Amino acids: CASSYGASGSTDTQYF.

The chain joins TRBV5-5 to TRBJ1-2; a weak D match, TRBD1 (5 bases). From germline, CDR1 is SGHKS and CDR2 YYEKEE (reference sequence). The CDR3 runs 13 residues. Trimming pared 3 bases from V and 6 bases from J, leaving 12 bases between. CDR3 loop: CASSSPGENGYTF. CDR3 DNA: TGTGCCAGCAGCTCTCCGGGGGAGAATGGCTACACCTTC.

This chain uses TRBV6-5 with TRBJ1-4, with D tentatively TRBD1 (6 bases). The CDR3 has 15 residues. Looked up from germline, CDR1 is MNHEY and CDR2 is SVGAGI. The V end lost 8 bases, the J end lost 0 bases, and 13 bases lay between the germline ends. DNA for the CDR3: TGTGCCAGCGGGGGCTTTAGCACAACTAATGAAAAACTGTTTTTT. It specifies CASGGFSTTNEKLFF.

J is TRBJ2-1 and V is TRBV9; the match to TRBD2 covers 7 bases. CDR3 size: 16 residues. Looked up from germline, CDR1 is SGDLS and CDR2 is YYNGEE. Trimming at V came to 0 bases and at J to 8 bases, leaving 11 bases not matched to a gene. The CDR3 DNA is TGTGCCAGCAGCGTAGAGGCGGGGGAGCCTTTGGATGAGCAGTTCTTC. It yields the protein CASSVEAGEPLDEQFF.

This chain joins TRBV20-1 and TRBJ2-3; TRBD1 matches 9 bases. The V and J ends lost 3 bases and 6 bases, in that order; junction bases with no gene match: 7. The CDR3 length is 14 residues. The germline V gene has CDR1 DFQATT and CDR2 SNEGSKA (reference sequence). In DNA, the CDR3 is TGCAGTGCTAGTGGGACAGGGAGTCTTGATACGCAGTATTTT. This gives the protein CSASGTGSLDTQYF.

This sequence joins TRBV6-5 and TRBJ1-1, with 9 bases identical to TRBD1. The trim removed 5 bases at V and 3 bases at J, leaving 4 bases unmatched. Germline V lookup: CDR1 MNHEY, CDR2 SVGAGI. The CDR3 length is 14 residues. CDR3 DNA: TGTGCCAGCAGTACCTGGACAGGGGACACTGAAGCTTTCTTT. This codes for CASSTWTGDTEAFF.

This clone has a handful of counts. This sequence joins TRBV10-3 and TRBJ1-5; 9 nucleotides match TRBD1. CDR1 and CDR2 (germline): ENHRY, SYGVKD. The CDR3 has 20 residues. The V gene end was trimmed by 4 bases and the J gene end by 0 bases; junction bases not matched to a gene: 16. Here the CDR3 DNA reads TGTGCCATCAGTGGGGATCCGGGACAGGGCGAACTTTATAGCAATCAGCCCCAGCATTTT. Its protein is CAISGDPGQGELYSNQPQHF.

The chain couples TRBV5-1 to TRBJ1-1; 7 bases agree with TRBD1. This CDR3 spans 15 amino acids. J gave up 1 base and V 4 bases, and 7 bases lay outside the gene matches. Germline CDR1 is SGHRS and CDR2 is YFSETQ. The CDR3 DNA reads TGCGCCAGCAGCACAGGGGACAACCGGAACACTGAAGCTTTCTTT. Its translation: CASSTGDNRNTEAFF.

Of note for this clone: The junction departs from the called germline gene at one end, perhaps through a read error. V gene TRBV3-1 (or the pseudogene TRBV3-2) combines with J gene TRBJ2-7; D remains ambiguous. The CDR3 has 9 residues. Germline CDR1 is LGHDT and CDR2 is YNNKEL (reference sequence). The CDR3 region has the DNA TGTGCCAGCAGCCAAGATAATAGATGG. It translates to CASSQDNRW.

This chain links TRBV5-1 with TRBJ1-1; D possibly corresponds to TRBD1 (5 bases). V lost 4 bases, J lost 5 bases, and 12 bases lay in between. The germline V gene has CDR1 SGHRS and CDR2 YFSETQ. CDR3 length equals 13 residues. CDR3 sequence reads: CASSPAGVTEAFF. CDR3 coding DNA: TGCGCCAGCAGCCCTGCGGGGGTAACTGAAGCTTTCTTT.